The table lists the clone carrying this T cell receptor (beta chain) with a few counts. This specimen belongs to a study of blood T cells in healthy people across ages. The CDR3 is 15 amino acids. J gave up 2 bases and V 4 bases, and 5 bases lay outside the gene matches. CDR1 MGHRA and CDR2 YSYEKL come from the germline V gene. Primers used in a second PCR of about 7 to 11 cycles were a sample-barcoded 5' primer and a J-beta primer mix. TCRdb reanalysed the 5' RACE reads using MiXCR and keeps one entry per CDR3 protein. The top ten clones hold more than 8% of a sample with more than 600,000 distinct CDR3 sequences, 20% to 25% of them seen once. These same data were also listed under a study on T cells of mothers and their children. That paper notes: Microchimeric T cell clones that persisted were not detected.

The sequenced sample was blood. This rearrangement joins TRBV4-1 to TRBJ1-1; TRBD1 agrees at 9 bases. This TCR came from a boy between 5 and 17 years old in good health. The CDR3 reads CASSRDRDTNTEAFF. The CDR3 bases are TGCGCCAGCAGCCGGGACAGGGATACTAACACTGAAGCTTTCTTT.